A selection of T cell receptor beta chains follows, all from one sample in a study of cytomegalovirus exposure and HLA in healthy donors. Here immunoSEQ multiplex PCR was the method, and the copy in TCRdb shows in-frame clones only, minus some. The table includes under 200,000 clones, 75% detected once. Sequenced material: PBMCs. These receptors were collected from a woman aged 40-49 years in good health and CMV-seropositive. The CDR3 runs from the conserved cysteine through the conserved F or W. The D gene is left open where the match is weak. Rows may omit the clone size; those that give it use once, few, many or a size class.

j_gene,d_gene,v_gene,abundance,CDR3aa,CDR3nt
TRBJ1-2,.,TRBV19,.,CASSIQHSNYGYTF,TGTGCCAGTAGTATCCAACACAGTAACTATGGCTACACCTTC
TRBJ1-5,.,TRBV15,.,CATSRVATISNQPQHF,TGTGCCACCAGCAGAGTGGCGACAATTAGCAATCAGCCCCAGCATTTT
TRBJ2-7,TRBD1,TRBV7-9,.,CASTGQGKLTYEQYF,TGTGCCAGCACCGGACAGGGGAAACTAACCTACGAGCAGTACTTC
TRBJ2-7,.,TRBV13,.,CASSGPYEQYF,TGTGCCAGCAGCGGCCCCTACGAGCAGTACTTC
TRBJ2-2,.,TRBV7-2,.,CASSKPGHSNTGELFF,TGTGCCAGCAGCAAGCCGGGACACTCGAACACCGGGGAGCTGTTTTTT
TRBJ1-5,.,TRBV2,once,CASSEGGVKNQPQHF,TGTGCCAGCAGTGAAGGCGGGGTGAAGAATCAGCCCCAGCATTTT
TRBJ1-2,.,TRBV19,.,CASSIERGIYYGYTF,TGTGCCAGTAGTATAGAAAGAGGGATCTACTATGGCTACACCTTC
TRBJ1-2,.,TRBV28,.,CASSPPPEHYGYTF,TGTGCCAGCAGTCCTCCACCAGAACACTATGGCTACACCTTC
TRBJ2-7,TRBD1,TRBV28,.,CASRLSTTGGAYEQYF,TGTGCCAGCAGACTATCTACAACAGGGGGCGCCTACGAGCAGTACTTC
TRBJ1-1,.,TRBV5-1,.,CASSPSWTHEGTEAFF,TGCGCCAGCAGCCCGTCCTGGACCCACGAGGGTACTGAAGCTTTCTTT
TRBJ1-1,TRBD1,TRBV5-1,.,CASRPDRDAEAFF,TGCGCCAGCAGGCCGGACAGGGACGCTGAAGCTTTCTTT
TRBJ2-3,.,TRBV5-1,.,CASTDARGADTQYF,TGCGCCAGCACGGATGCCAGGGGCGCAGATACGCAGTATTTT
TRBJ2-2,TRBD2,TRBV19,.,CASSMRRLAGAGELFF,TGTGCCAGTAGTATGAGGAGACTAGCGGGAGCCGGGGAGCTGTTTTTT
TRBJ2-1,TRBD2,TRBV10-3,.,CATWTSGDNEQFF,TGTGCCACTTGGACTAGCGGCGACAATGAGCAGTTCTTC
TRBJ2-1,TRBD2,TRBV19,once,CASSPRLAGNWVDEQFF,TGTGCCAGTAGTCCTCGACTAGCGGGAAATTGGGTGGATGAGCAGTTCTTC
TRBJ2-5,TRBD2,TRBV7-9,.,CASSFRGLAEETQYF,TGTGCCAGCAGCTTTAGAGGACTAGCGGAGGAGACCCAGTACTTC
TRBJ2-3,.,TRBV10-3,.,CAISPAGVADTQYF,TGTGCCATCAGTCCTGCGGGCGTCGCAGATACGCAGTATTTT
TRBJ1-1,.,TRBV6-4,.,CASSTELNTEAFF,TGTGCCAGCTCCACAGAGTTGAACACTGAAGCTTTCTTT
TRBJ2-7,TRBD2,TRBV7-2,.,CASSLGSGSSYEQYF,TGTGCCAGCAGCTTAGGGAGCGGGAGCTCCTACGAGCAGTACTTC
TRBJ2-1,.,TRBV4-1,.,CASSQEAAGRNEQFF,TGCGCCAGCAGCCAAGAGGCCGCAGGGAGGAATGAGCAGTTCTTC
TRBJ2-5,.,TRBV28,.,CASSPRRLEPHGQYF,TGTGCCAGCAGCCCACGGCGGCTAGAGCCCCATGGGCAGTACTTC
TRBJ2-7,.,TRBV19,.,CASSPGTYEQYF,TGTGCCAGTAGTCCAGGAACCTACGAGCAGTACTTC
TRBJ2-4,TRBD1,TRBV27,.,CASSSRTGNIQYF,TGTGCCAGCAGTTCACGGACAGGGAACATTCAGTACTTC
TRBJ2-7,.,TRBV7-2,.,CASSLERAVSYEQYF,TGTGCCAGCAGCTTAGAGCGGGCTGTCTCCTACGAGCAGTACTTC
TRBJ2-2,.,TRBV10-3,.,CAISEGQGGAGELFF,TGTGCCATCAGTGAGGGTCAGGGAGGAGCCGGGGAGCTGTTTTTT
TRBJ2-6,TRBD2,TRBV4-1,few,CASSQETSGSGVGANVLTF,TGCGCCAGCAGCCAAGAAACCAGCGGGAGTGGGGTTGGGGCCAACGTCCTGACTTTC
TRBJ1-1,TRBD1,TRBV7-2,.,CASSFQTGVNTEAFF,TGTGCCAGCAGCTTTCAGACAGGGGTGAACACTGAAGCTTTCTTT
TRBJ2-7,.,TRBV6-1,once,CASSEAGGPAYEQYF,TGTGCCAGCAGTGAGGCCGGGGGTCCAGCCTACGAGCAGTACTTC
TRBJ1-1,.,TRBV28,few,CASSWAGNQNTEAFF,TGTGCCAGCAGTTGGGCAGGGAACCAGAACACTGAAGCTTTCTTT
TRBJ2-1,TRBD1,TRBV19,once,CASSIDREKWDEQFF,TGTGCCAGTAGTATCGACAGGGAAAAGTGGGATGAGCAGTTCTTC
TRBJ1-5,.,TRBV21-1,few,CASSKVGTAISGNQPQHF,TGTGCCAGCAGCAAAGTTGGGACAGCCATTTCGGGCAATCAGCCCCAGCATTTT
TRBJ2-7,.,TRBV6-5,few,CASRSHRAPYEQYF,TGTGCCAGCAGATCACACAGGGCCCCCTACGAGCAGTACTTC
TRBJ1-2,.,TRBV19,.,CASSPPETGGFYGYTF,TGTGCCAGTAGTCCGCCCGAGACAGGCGGATTCTATGGCTACACCTTC
TRBJ1-5,TRBD1,TRBV19,medium-sized,CASSQDRNQPQHF,TGTGCCAGTAGTCAGGACAGGAATCAGCCCCAGCATTTT
TRBJ2-3,.,TRBV5-1,.,CASKTLSAGTDTQYF,TGCGCCAGCAAAACTCTTTCCGCTGGCACAGATACGCAGTATTTT
TRBJ1-5,.,TRBV6-1,.,CASSEYGGSNQPQHF,TGTGCCAGCAGTGAATACGGGGGTAGCAATCAGCCCCAGCATTTT
TRBJ1-3,.,TRBV4-3,few,CASSQSPGLYSGNTIYF,TGCGCCAGCAGCCAGTCTCCTGGTCTATACTCTGGAAACACCATATATTTT
TRBJ2-7,.,TRBV5-1,.,CASSLLYGSSYEQYF,TGCGCCAGCAGCTTGTTGTATGGGAGCTCCTACGAGCAGTACTTC
TRBJ2-5,.,TRBV28,.,CASTTTVSLEEQYF,TGTGCCAGCACTACCACAGTCTCCTTGGAAGAGCAGTACTTC
TRBJ1-5,.,TRBV18,.,CASSPGRGYQPQHF,TGTGCCAGCTCACCAGGTAGGGGGTATCAGCCCCAGCATTTT
TRBJ1-2,.,TRBV19,.,CASSRTQGYYGYTF,TGTGCCAGTAGTAGGACGCAGGGTTACTATGGCTACACCTTC
TRBJ2-7,.,TRBV19,.,CASSIATSPPYEQYF,TGTGCCAGTAGTATTGCCACTTCTCCCCCCTACGAGCAGTACTTC